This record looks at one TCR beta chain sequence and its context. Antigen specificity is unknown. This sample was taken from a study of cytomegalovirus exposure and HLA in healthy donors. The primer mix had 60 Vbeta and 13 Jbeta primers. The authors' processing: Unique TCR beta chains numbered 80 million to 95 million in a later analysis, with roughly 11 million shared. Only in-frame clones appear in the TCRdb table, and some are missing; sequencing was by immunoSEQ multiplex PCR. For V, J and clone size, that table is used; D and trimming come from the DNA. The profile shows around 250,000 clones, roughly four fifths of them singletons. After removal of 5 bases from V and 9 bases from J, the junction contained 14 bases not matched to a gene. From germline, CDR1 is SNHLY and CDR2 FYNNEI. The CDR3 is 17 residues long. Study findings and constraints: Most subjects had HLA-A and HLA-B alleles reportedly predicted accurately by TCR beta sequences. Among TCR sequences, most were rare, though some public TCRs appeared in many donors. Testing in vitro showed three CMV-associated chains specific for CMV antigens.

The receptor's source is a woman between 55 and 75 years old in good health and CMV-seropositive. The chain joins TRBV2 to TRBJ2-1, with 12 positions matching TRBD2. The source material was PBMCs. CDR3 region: CASSRGLAGNPIFEQFF. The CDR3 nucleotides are TGTGCCAGCAGTAGGGGACTAGCGGGCAATCCGATCTTTGAGCAGTTCTTC.